This T cell receptor (beta chain) was obtained from a study of shared clonotypes between healthy human individuals. The table came from immunoSEQ multiplex PCR; TCRdb's copy has only in-frame clones and leaves some out. This sample has 2 million to 3 million clones, with 93% found just once. V lost 6 bases and J lost 6; bases outside the gene matches: 16. This CDR3 region has 17 residues. CDR1 and CDR2 (germline): MDHEN, SYDVKM. Remarks on this clone: Its antigen is unidentified.

General study points: A limitation of the genetic and exposure-history diversity represented arose from few donors. Across subsets, estimated richness was generally greater for naive than for memory populations.

This receptor was identified in a man aged 18 to 29 in good health. Some clones in this sample may be carry-over from other donors' samples. What was sequenced was naive CD4+ T cells from PBMCs. Subset noted: CD45RA+ positively selected. The genes are TRBV28 and TRBJ2-3; 9 nucleotides line up with TRBD2. The CDR3 region has the DNA TGTGCCAGCAGCTCCGACAGCCTGCGGGAGGGCCACGATACGCAGTATTTT. This codes for CASSSDSLREGHDTQYF. Complete variable domain (other parts from reference TRBV28 and TRBJ2-3): DVKVTQSSRYLVKRTGEKVFLECVQDMDHENMFWYRQDPGLGLRLIYFSYDVKMKEKGDIPEGYSVSREKKERFSLILESASTNQTSMYLCASSSDSLREGHDTQYFGPGTRLTVL.